This T cell receptor (beta chain) originates from a study of blood T cell repertoires in COVID-19. Overall study context: Acute and convalescent COVID-19 specimens originated in the United States, Italy and Spain. In each case, the material was cDNA or gDNA derived from T cells, B-cell-depleted T cells, or PBMCs.

Participants, roughly 18 to 89 years old, spanned about two dozen US areas. Assignment of participants to cohorts was predicated upon participant-reported clinical history. Sequenced by immunoSEQ multiplex PCR; TCRdb stores in-frame clones only, minus some. The sample records 150,000 to 200,000 clones, approximately 80% being singletons. Germline V gives CDR1 SGHNT, CDR2 YENEEA. V trimming: 4 bases; J trimming: 9 bases; junction bases outside the gene matches: 12. The CDR3 covers 16 residues. The genes are TRBV11-3 and TRBJ2-1; the match to TRBD1 covers 10 bases. This sequence originates from a man aged 50-59 years who had recovered from COVID-19. The specimen was PBMCs or T cells enriched from blood (not recorded which). CDR3 residues: CASSSPDRGLGIEQFF. DNA of the CDR3: TGTGCCAGCAGCTCCCCTGACAGGGGGCTGGGAATTGAGCAGTTCTTC.